Presented here are 24 T cell receptor beta chains from one specimen sequenced in a study of blood T cell dynamics during melanoma immunotherapy. This sample's time point: pre-treatment baseline. Assay used: immunoSEQ multiplex PCR; TCRdb lists only in-frame clones, some missing. The repertoire has 8,000 to 11,000 clones, more than 85% of them found once; the top ten carry more than 8.5%. The sample was blood, taken from a patient treated with checkpoint blockade. Receptors originate from a human donor with melanoma.

The chain employs TRBV7-8 and TRBJ2-5, with D unclear. This CDR3 has 14 residues. Trimming stripped 5 bases from V and 2 bases from J, with 12 bases between. Germline V CDR1 and CDR2: SGHVS, FQNEAQ. This CDR3 is CASSLILDQETQYF. The CDR3 nucleotides are TGTGCCAGCAGCCTTATTCTAGATCAAGAGACCCAGTACTTC.

The CDR3 coding sequence is TGTGCCAGCAGCTTAGGAGTATCAGAGACCCAGTACTTC. Its protein product is CASSLGVSETQYF. The chain uses TRBV7-2 and TRBJ2-5; unclear D gene. Germline-derived CDR1 and CDR2 are SGHTA and FQGNSA. The CDR3 is 13 amino acids. V was clipped by 1 base and J by 4 bases, with 7 bases between them.

The gene calls are TRBV6-5 and TRBJ1-6; D gene ambiguous. The V end was cut by 2 bases, the J end by 4 bases, with 9 bases between. In germline, CDR1 is MNHEY, CDR2 SVGAGI. CDR3 length: 15 amino acids. DNA of the CDR3: TGTGCCAGCAGTTACCTGGGGAAGTATAATTCACCCCTCCACTTT. As protein: CASSYLGKYNSPLHF.

The chain joins TRBV5-1 to TRBJ1-5; D not certain. CDR3 size: 13 residues. V was cut by 5 bases and J by 0 bases, with 6 bases left in between. Germline CDR1 and CDR2: SGHRS and YFSETQ. The CDR3 is CASRRDSNQPQHF. CDR3 DNA: TGCGCCAGCAGGAGGGATAGCAATCAGCCCCAGCATTTT.

J is TRBJ2-5 and V is TRBV4-1; D is possibly TRBD1 (6 bases). V was shortened by 5 bases and J by 2 bases, with 24 bases between the two germline ends. Germline values: CDR1 MGHRA, CDR2 YSYEKL. The CDR3 has 18 amino acids. The CDR3 sequence: CASSKGRGGGRGQETQYF. The CDR3 DNA is TGCGCCAGCAGCAAGGGCAGAGGGGGTGGCAGGGGACAAGAGACCCAGTACTTC.

The chain couples TRBV18 to TRBJ1-6; D gene uncertain. The germline V and J ends were trimmed by 2 bases and 13 bases, with 12 bases remaining between them. Looked up from germline, CDR1 is KGHSH and CDR2 is LQKENI. This CDR3 is built from 13 residues. The CDR3 spells CASSPGESVPLHF. DNA of the CDR3: TGTGCCAGCTCACCAGGCGAAAGTGTTCCCCTCCACTTT.

The rearrangement joins TRBV7-6 to TRBJ1-3; 7 bases map to TRBD1. CDR3 length equals 14 residues. With V trimmed by 6 bases and J by 0 bases, 2 bases remained unmatched. In germline, CDR1 is SGHVS, CDR2 FNYEAQ. CDR3 protein: CASSGTDSGNTIYF. In nucleotides, the CDR3 is TGTGCCAGCAGTGGGACAGACTCTGGAAACACCATATATTTT.

The chain's CDR3 is CASSWDRGTEAFF. The CDR3 DNA reads as TGTGCCAGCAGCTGGGACAGGGGTACTGAAGCTTTCTTT. The chain is built from TRBV5-4 and TRBJ1-1, with 10 bases aligning to TRBD1. Germline CDR1 SGHNT, CDR2 YYREEE (reference sequence). CDR3 length: 13 residues. V dropped 3 bases and J dropped 5; count of bases not matched to a gene: 1.

In this sample, this clone turned up a few times. The V gene is TRBV5-1, the J gene TRBJ1-1; 9 positions agree with TRBD1. The V gene's germline CDR1 is SGHRS and CDR2 YFSETQ. With V trimmed by 3 bases and J by 3 bases, 9 bases remained unmatched. This CDR3 spans 16 amino acids. The chain's CDR3 is CASSSGQGTWDTEAFF. DNA of the CDR3: TGCGCCAGCAGCTCGGGACAGGGTACTTGGGACACTGAAGCTTTCTTT.

The chain has TRBV18 and TRBJ1-1; weak D call: TRBD1 (6 bases). CDR3 size: 14 residues. Trimming removed 3 bases from V and 5 bases from J, with 13 bases in between. Germline V lookup: CDR1 KGHSH, CDR2 LQKENI. The CDR3, as DNA: TGTGCCAGCTCACCGGACAGTATAATGACTGAAGCTTTCTTT. Its translation is CASSPDSIMTEAFF.

The chain is built from TRBV11-2 and TRBJ1-1, with 9 bases identical to TRBD1. The germline gives CDR1 SGHAT, CDR2 FQNNGV. V was pared by 3 bases and J by 4 bases, with 6 bases of the junction left unmatched. There are 15 residues in the CDR3. The CDR3 bases are TGTGCCAGCAGCTTTGCAGGGACAGGGCGCACTGAAGCTTTCTTT. It is translated as CASSFAGTGRTEAFF.

V and J are TRBV6-1 and TRBJ2-1; D is possibly TRBD1 or TRBD2 (5 bases each). Germline CDR1 reads MNHNS; CDR2 reads SASEGT. The CDR3 is 17 residues long. Trimming pared 2 bases from V and 8 bases from J, leaving 22 bases between. DNA of the CDR3: TGTGCCAGCAGTGAACTCGCGAGGGGCGGTCATCCCGATGAGCAGTTCTTC. This sequence encodes CASSELARGGHPDEQFF.

The V call is TRBV11-2, the J call TRBJ1-5; 11 positions agree with TRBD1. V trimming: 0 bases; J trimming: 2 bases; junction bases outside the gene matches: 6. The CDR3 has 18 residues. The germline V gene encodes CDR1 SGHAT and CDR2 FQNNGV. The CDR3 is CASSLDGQGAIRNQPQHF. The CDR3, as DNA: TGTGCCAGCAGCTTAGATGGACAGGGGGCGATCCGCAATCAGCCCCAGCATTTT.

This clone was picked up a small number of times. The chain links TRBV18 to TRBJ2-7; either TRBD1 or TRBD2 may fit D (5 bases each). Germline values: CDR1 KGHSH, CDR2 LQKENI. The V end was cut by 3 bases, the J end by 0 bases, with 9 bases between. The CDR3 runs 14 residues. This CDR3 reads CASSPGTSSYEQYF. The CDR3 coding sequence is TGTGCCAGCTCACCCGGGACGAGCTCCTACGAGCAGTACTTC.

The chain links TRBV19 to TRBJ1-1; 8 bases are a match to TRBD1. The ends lost 1 base at V and 4 bases at J; junction bases unmatched: 2. The CDR3 length is 14 residues. The germline V gene has CDR1 LNHDA and CDR2 SQIVND (reference sequence). The CDR3 region has the DNA TGTGCCAGTAGTATAGGACAGGGGTCCACTGAAGCTTTCTTT. It yields the protein CASSIGQGSTEAFF.

V gene TRBV5-6 combines with J gene TRBJ1-2, with D unresolved. The CDR3 contains 12 residues. The germline CDR1 and CDR2 sequences are SGHDT and YYEEEE. Trimming pared 2 bases from V and 6 bases from J, leaving 8 bases between. CDR3 coding DNA: TGTGCCAGCAGCTTATCCGGGCATGGCTACACCTTC. Its translation: CASSLSGHGYTF.

The V and J genes are TRBV6-1 and TRBJ2-7, with TRBD1 matching over 9 bases. The CDR3 sequence is 14 residues long. The V gene's germline CDR1 is MNHNS and CDR2 SASEGT. Losses at the gene ends were 6 bases for V and 3 bases for J; bases not matched to a gene: 6. The CDR3 bases are TGTGCCAGCAGACGGACAGGGGAACTCTACGAGCAGTACTTC. This translates into CASRRTGELYEQYF.

CDR3 in amino acids: CASRRTSGYNEQFF. For the CDR3, the DNA is TGTGCCAGCAGGCGTACTAGCGGATACAATGAGCAGTTCTTC. The rearrangement joins TRBV2 to TRBJ2-1; TRBD2 matches 8 bases. V was clipped by 6 bases and J by 4 bases; unmatched bases: 5. CDR3 length: 14 amino acids. The V gene's germline CDR1 is SNHLY and CDR2 FYNNEI.

This chain links TRBV5-4 with TRBJ1-2, with TRBD1 as a possible D gene (5 bases). The germline V gene encodes CDR1 SGHNT and CDR2 YYREEE (reference sequence). This CDR3 spans 14 amino acids. The V gene lost 6 bases and the J gene lost 4 bases, with 16 bases spanning the gap. CDR3 residues: CASTSQGGPYGYTF. The DNA of the CDR3 is TGTGCCAGCACCTCTCAGGGCGGCCCCTATGGCTACACCTTC.

CDR3 sequence (DNA): TGTGCCAGCAGCCCCGGGACAGGGTTATACGAGCAGTACTTC. The encoded protein is CASSPGTGLYEQYF. The chain uses TRBV9 and TRBJ2-7; TRBD1 aligns across 9 bases. CDR3 size: 14 residues. V dropped 4 bases and J dropped 4; count of bases not matched to a gene: 6. Germline V gives CDR1 SGDLS, CDR2 YYNGEE.

The V and J genes are TRBV7-2 and TRBJ1-2; D not resolved. The germline V and J ends were trimmed by 2 bases and 1 base, with 14 bases remaining between them. The CDR3 contains 16 residues. CDR1 and CDR2 (germline): SGHTA, FQGNSA. CDR3: CASSLNSGRVNYGYTF. The CDR3 DNA follows: TGTGCCAGCAGCTTAAATTCAGGACGTGTTAACTATGGCTACACCTTC.

CDR3 nucleotide sequence: TGTGCCATCAGGGACGATGCAACTAATGAAAAACTGTTTTTT. Translated, it gives CAIRDDATNEKLFF. This chain connects TRBV10-3 to TRBJ1-4; D is uncertain. The CDR3 sequence is 14 residues long. Germline loops: CDR1 ENHRY, CDR2 SYGVKD. V lost 6 bases to trimming and J lost 0 bases, with 8 bases between them.

The V gene is TRBV11-2, the J gene TRBJ2-1, with D uncertain. Per germline, CDR1 SGHAT and CDR2 FQNNGV. This CDR3 has 16 residues. Trimming cost V 2 bases and J 5 bases, with 16 bases left between them. The CDR3 bases are TGTGCCAGCAGCTTAACGGTGCGTACAGACCACAATGAGCAGTTCTTC. As protein: CASSLTVRTDHNEQFF. The variable domain in full, completed from reference TRBV11-2 and TRBJ2-1, reads EAGVAQSPRYKIIEKRQSVAFWCNPISGHATLYWYQQILGQGPKLLIQFQNNGVVDDSQLPKDRFSAERLKGVDSTLKIQPAKLEDSAVYLCASSLTVRTDHNEQFFGPGTRLTVL.

The V gene is TRBV30, the J gene TRBJ1-2, with a tentative D call TRBD1 (5 bases). Trimming pared 5 bases from V and 1 base from J, leaving 14 bases between. CDR1 GTSNPN and CDR2 SVGIG come from the germline V gene (reference sequence). The CDR3 contains 14 residues. CDR3 amino acids: CAWSPRGDNYGYTF. The CDR3 DNA reads TGTGCCTGGTCCCCTCGGGGGGATAACTATGGCTACACCTTC.